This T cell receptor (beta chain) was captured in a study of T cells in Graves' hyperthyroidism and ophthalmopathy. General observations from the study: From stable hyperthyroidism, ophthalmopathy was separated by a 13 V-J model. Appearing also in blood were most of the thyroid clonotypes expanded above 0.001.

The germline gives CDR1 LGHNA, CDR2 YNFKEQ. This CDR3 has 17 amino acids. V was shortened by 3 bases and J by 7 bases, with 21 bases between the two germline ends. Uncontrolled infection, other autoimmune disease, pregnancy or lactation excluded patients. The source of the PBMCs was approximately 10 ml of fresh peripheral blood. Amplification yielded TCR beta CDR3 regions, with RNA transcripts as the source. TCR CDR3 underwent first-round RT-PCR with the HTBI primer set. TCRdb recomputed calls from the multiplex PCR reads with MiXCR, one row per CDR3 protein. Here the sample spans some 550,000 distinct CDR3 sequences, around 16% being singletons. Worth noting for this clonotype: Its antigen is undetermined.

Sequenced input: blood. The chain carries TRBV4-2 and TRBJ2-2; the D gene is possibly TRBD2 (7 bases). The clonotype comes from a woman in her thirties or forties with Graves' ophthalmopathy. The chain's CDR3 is CASSHPKGGAALGELFF. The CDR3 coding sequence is TGTGCCAGCAGCCATCCTAAGGGGGGGGCCGCCCTCGGGGAGCTGTTTTTT.